This paragraph reports one T cell receptor (beta chain). Antigen specificity is unknown. The record originates from a study of T cell responses to AZD1222 COVID-19 vaccine. Notes on the study in general: Only after the peak T cell response were repertoires sampled. Reportedly, nearly half of unique spike TCRs recognized epitopes outside B.1.351/B.1.1.7 mutations.

This CDR3 has 16 amino acids. The germline gives CDR1 SGHRS, CDR2 YFSETQ. The V and J ends lost 0 bases and 0 bases respectively, with 10 bases between them. The data were produced by immunoSEQ multiplex PCR, yet TCRdb's version contains in-frame clones alone and is incomplete. There are roughly 85,000 clones in the sample; 88% occur only once, and about 5.5% lies in the top ten. V is TRBV5-1 and J is TRBJ1-5, with TRBD1 as a possible D gene (5 bases). This sequence originates from an adult in good health. The sequenced sample was peripheral blood, obtained on day 0 of MenACWY control vaccination. CDR3 sequence: CASSLGGSYSNQPQHF. The CDR3 nucleotides read TGCGCCAGCAGCTTGGGGGGCAGTTATAGCAATCAGCCCCAGCATTTT. The variable domain in full, completed from reference TRBV5-1 and TRBJ1-5, reads KAGVTQTPRYLIKTRGQQVTLSCSPISGHRSVSWYQQTPGQGLQFLFEYFSETQRNKGNFPGRFSGRQFSNSRSEMNVSTLELGDSALYLCASSLGGSYSNQPQHFGDGTRLSIL.